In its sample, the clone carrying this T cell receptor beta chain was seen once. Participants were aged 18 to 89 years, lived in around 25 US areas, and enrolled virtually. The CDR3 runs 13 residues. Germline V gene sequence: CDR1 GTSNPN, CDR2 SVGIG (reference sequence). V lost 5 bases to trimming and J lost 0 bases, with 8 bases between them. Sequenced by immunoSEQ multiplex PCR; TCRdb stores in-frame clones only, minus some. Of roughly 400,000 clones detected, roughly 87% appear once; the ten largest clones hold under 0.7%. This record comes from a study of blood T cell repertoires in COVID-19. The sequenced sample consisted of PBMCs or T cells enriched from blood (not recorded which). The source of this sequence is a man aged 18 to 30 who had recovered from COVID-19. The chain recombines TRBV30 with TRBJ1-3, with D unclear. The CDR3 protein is CAWGSVSGNTIYF. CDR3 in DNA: TGTGCCTGGGGGTCCGTCTCTGGAAACACCATATATTTT.